This T cell receptor beta chain was obtained from a study of cytomegalovirus exposure and HLA in healthy donors. PCR employed 60 Vbeta and 13 Jbeta primers. This table comes from immunoSEQ multiplex PCR, and its TCRdb copy is limited to in-frame clones, with some not included. Of 70,000 or so clones listed, 82% are singletons. Study-wide results and caveats: In presence/absence analyses, roughly uniform sequencing depth across donors was assumed. Later analysis identified a missense DCLRE1C variant that was linked to TCR beta V- and J-gene trimming.

In the case of this clone: Its antigen is not known.

The length of the CDR3 is 16 residues. CDR1 SGDLS and CDR2 YYNGEE come from the germline V gene. The V and J ends lost 0 bases and 2 bases, in that order; junction bases with no gene match: 5. The chain has TRBV9 and TRBJ2-7; 10 bases align to TRBD1. The sample was PBMCs. This receptor was identified in a man aged 18 to 30 in good health and CMV-seronegative. The CDR3: CASSVGTGGAAYEQYF. Written as DNA, the CDR3 is TGTGCCAGCAGCGTAGGGACAGGGGGTGCTGCCTACGAGCAGTACTTC. Supplemented by reference TRBV9 and TRBJ2-7, the full variable domain reads DSGVTQTPKHLITATGQRVTLRCSPRSGDLSVYWYQQSLDQGLQFLIQYYNGEERAKGNILERFSAQQFPDLHSELNLSSLELGDSALYFCASSVGTGGAAYEQYFGPGTRLTVT.